The rows below give T cell receptor beta chains drawn from one sample of a study of T cell repertoires in cytomegalovirus infection. TCRdb reanalysed the reads using MiXCR and keeps one entry per CDR3 protein. The data show 100,000 to 150,000 distinct CDR3 sequences, 7% to 10% seen once. The sequenced sample was PBMCs. These TCRs come from a human donor in good health (CMV status not recorded). Some clones in this sample may be carry-over from other donors' samples. CDR3s include the opening cysteine and the closing phenylalanine or tryptophan. The order of the fields is clone size, J gene, D gene, V gene, CDR3 DNA, CDR3 protein. D genes are given only for firm matches. Clone size is shown for a subset of rows, as once, few, many or a class of expanded clone.

NA TRBJ1-3 NA TRBV28 TGTGCCAGCAGTACCGGGACCATTAACACCATATATTTT CASSTGTINTIYF
NA TRBJ1-1 NA TRBV2 TGTGCCAGCAGTGAAACTGTCAACACTGAAGCTTTCTTT CASSETVNTEAFF
many TRBJ1-1 NA TRBV10-1 TGCGCCAGCATCCTCGCCCCCGGGTCAACAGGGTTGAACACTGAAGCTTTCTTT CASILAPGSTGLNTEAFF
NA TRBJ1-4 NA TRBV2 TGTGCCAGCAGTGCCTCGGAAAAACTGTTTTTT CASSASEKLFF
many TRBJ1-1 NA TRBV11-2 TGTGCCAGCAGCGAAGGGACTCGGGCCACTGAAGCTTTCTTT CASSEGTRATEAFF
many TRBJ1-5 NA TRBV7-6 TGTGCCAGCTCAAAGGACGGGCATCCCGATCAGCCCCAGCATTTT CASSKDGHPDQPQHF
many TRBJ1-2 TRBD1 TRBV29-1 TGCAGCGGTGAGGGGACAGGTGGCTACACCTTC CSGEGTGGYTF
few TRBJ1-5 NA TRBV19 TGTGCCAGTAGTCCATCAGGGACCGATCAGCCCCAGCATTTT CASSPSGTDQPQHF
many TRBJ1-2 TRBD1 TRBV28 TGTGCCAGCAGTTTCGACCGGACAGGGGGCGACTATGGCTACACCTTC CASSFDRTGGDYGYTF
many TRBJ2-7 NA TRBV28 TGTGCCAGCAGCCCCTCGCGGTACGAGCAGTACTTC CASSPSRYEQYF
many TRBJ2-5 TRBD2 TRBV7-2 TGTGCCAGCAGCAAAAGGACTAGCGGGGGAGAGACCCAGTACTTC CASSKRTSGGETQYF